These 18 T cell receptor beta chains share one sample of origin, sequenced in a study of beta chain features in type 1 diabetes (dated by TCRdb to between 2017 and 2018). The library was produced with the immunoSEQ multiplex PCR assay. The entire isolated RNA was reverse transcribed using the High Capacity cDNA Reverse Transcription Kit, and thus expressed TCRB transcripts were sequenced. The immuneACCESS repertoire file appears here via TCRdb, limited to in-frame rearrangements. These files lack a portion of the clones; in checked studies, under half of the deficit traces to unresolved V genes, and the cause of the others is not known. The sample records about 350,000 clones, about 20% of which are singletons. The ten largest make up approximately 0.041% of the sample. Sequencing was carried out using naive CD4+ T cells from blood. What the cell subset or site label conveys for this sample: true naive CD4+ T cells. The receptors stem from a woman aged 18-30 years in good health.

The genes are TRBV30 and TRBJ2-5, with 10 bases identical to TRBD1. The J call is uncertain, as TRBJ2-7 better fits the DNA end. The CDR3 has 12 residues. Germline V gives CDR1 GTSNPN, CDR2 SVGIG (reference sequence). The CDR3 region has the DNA TGTGCCTACGGGACAGGGGTTCACGAGCAGTACTTC. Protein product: CAYGTGVHEQYF.

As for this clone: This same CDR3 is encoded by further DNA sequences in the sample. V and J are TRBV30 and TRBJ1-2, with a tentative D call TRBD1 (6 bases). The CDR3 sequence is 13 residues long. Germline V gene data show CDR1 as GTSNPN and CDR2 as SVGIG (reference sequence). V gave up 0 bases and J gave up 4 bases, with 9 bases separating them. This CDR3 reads CAWSVTGSYGYTF. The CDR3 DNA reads TGTGCCTGGAGTGTAACAGGGAGCTATGGCTACACCTTC.

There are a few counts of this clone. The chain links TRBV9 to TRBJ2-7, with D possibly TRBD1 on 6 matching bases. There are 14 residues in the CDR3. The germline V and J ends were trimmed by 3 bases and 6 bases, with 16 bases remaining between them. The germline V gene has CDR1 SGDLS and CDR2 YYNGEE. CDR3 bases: TGTGCCAGCAGCGCCCACAGGGATTCTCTCGAGCAGTACTTC. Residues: CASSAHRDSLEQYF.

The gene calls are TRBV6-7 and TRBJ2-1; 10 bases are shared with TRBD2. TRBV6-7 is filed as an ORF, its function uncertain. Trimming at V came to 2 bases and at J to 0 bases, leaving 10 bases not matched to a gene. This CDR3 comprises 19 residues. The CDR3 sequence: CASSYPRSGRPSSYNEQFF. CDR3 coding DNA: TGTGCCAGCAGTTACCCCCGTAGCGGGAGGCCTAGCTCCTACAATGAGCAGTTCTTC.

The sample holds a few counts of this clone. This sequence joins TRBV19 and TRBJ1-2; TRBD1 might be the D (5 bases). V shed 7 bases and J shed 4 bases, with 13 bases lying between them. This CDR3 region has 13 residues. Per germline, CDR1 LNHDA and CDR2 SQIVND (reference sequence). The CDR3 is CASNQGVGYGYTF. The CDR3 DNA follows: TGTGCCAGTAATCAAGGGGTCGGCTATGGCTACACCTTC.

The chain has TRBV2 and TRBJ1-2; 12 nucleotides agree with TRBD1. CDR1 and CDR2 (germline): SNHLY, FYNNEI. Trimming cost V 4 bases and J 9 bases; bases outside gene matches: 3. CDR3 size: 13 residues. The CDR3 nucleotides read TGTGCCAGCAGTGTGGGACAGGGGGCTAGCTACACCTTC. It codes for CASSVGQGASYTF.

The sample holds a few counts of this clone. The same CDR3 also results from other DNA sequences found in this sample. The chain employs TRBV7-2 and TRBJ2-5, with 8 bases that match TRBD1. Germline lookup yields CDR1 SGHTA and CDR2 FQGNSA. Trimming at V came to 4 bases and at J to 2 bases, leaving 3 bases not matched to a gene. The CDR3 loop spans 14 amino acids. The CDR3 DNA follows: TGTGCCAGCAGCTCGGGACAGGCTCAAGAGACCCAGTACTTC. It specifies CASSSGQAQETQYF.

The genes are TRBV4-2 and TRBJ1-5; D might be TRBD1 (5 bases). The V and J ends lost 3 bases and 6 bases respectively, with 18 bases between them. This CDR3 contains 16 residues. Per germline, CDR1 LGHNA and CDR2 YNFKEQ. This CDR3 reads CASSHATQGRGQPQHF. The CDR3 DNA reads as TGTGCCAGCAGCCATGCCACGCAGGGCCGTGGTCAGCCCCAGCATTTT.

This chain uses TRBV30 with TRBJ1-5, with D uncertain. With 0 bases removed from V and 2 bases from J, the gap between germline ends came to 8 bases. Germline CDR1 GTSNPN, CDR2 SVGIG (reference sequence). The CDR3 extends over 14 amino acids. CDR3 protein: CAWSVFGGNQPQHF. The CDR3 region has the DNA TGTGCCTGGAGTGTGTTCGGTGGCAATCAGCCCCAGCATTTT.

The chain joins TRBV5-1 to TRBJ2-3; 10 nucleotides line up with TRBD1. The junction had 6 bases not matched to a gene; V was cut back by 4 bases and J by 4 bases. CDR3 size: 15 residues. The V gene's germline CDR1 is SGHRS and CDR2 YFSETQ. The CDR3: CASSPDRGPSDTQYF. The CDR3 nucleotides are TGCGCCAGCAGCCCTGACAGGGGGCCCTCAGATACGCAGTATTTT.

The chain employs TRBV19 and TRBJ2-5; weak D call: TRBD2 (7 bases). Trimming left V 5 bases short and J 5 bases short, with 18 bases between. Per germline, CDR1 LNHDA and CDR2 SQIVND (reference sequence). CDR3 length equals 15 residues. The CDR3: CASSGRGVTSETQYF. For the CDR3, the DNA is TGTGCCAGTAGTGGGAGGGGGGTAACCTCGGAGACCCAGTACTTC.

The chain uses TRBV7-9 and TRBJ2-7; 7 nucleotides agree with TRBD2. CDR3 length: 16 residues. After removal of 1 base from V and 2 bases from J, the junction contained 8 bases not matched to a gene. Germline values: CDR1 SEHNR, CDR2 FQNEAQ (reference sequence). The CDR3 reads CASSLEWEGRTYEQYF. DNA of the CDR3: TGTGCCAGCAGCTTAGAGTGGGAGGGGCGAACCTACGAGCAGTACTTC.

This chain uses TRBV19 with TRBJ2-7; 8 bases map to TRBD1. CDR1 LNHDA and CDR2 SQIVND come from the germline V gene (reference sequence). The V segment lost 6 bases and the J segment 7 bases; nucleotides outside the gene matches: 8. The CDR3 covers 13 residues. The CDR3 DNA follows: TGTGCCAGTAGCGAGGACAGGGCGAGTGAGCAGTACTTC. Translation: CASSEDRASEQYF.

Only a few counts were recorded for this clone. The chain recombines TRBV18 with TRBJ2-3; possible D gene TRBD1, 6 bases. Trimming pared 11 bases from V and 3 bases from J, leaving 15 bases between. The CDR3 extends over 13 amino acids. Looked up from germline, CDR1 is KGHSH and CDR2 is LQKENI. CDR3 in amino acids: CASGARGTDTQYF. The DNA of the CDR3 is TGTGCCTCGGGCGCCAGGGGAACAGATACGCAGTATTTT.

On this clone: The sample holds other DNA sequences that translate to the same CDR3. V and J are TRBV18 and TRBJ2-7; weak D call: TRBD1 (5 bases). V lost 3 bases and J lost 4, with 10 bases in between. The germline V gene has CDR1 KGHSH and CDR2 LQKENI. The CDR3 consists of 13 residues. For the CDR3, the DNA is TGTGCCAGCTCACCTCCGACAGTGTACGAGCAGTACTTC. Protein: CASSPPTVYEQYF.

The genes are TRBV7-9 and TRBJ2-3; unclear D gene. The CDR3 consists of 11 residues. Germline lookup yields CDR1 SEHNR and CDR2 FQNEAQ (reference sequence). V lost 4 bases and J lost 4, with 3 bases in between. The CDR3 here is CASSSPDTQYF. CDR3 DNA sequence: TGTGCCAGCAGCTCTCCAGATACGCAGTATTTT. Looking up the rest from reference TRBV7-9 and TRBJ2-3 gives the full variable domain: DTGVSQNPRHKITKRGQNVTFRCDPISEHNRLYWYRQTLGQGPEFLTYFQNEAQLEKSRLLSDRFSAERPKGSFSTLEIQRTEQGDSAMYLCASSSPDTQYFGPGTRLTVL.

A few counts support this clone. DNA for the CDR3: TGTGCCAGCAGTGGGGGACAGGGAGGGAATTCACCCCTCCACTTT. Protein: CASSGGQGGNSPLHF. The rearrangement links TRBV2 to TRBJ1-6; 9 bases agree with TRBD1. Trimming at V came to 4 bases and at J to 7 bases, leaving 5 bases not matched to a gene. The V gene's germline CDR1 is SNHLY and CDR2 FYNNEI. There are 15 residues in the CDR3.

CDR3: CASSRSSGTGLYNEQFF. As DNA, the CDR3 is TGTGCCAGCTCACGAAGTTCCGGGACAGGGTTGTACAATGAGCAGTTCTTC. The chain carries TRBV18 and TRBJ2-1, with TRBD1 matching 9 bases. CDR3 length: 17 residues. Germline assignment: CDR1 KGHSH and CDR2 LQKENI. After removal of 4 bases from V and 4 bases from J, the junction contained 11 bases not matched to a gene. The full variable domain, in which reference TRBV18 and TRBJ2-1 provide the parts outside the CDR3, is NAGVMQNPRHLVRRRGQEARLRCSPMKGHSHVYWYRQLPEEGLKFMVYLQKENIIDESGMPKERFSAEFPKEGPSILRIQQVVRGDSAAYFCASSRSSGTGLYNEQFFGPGTRLTVL.